Each of the 6 T cell receptor beta chains below was sequenced from the same sample in a study of control samples from healthy donors and cancer patients. TCRdb keeps only in-frame clones here, not all; method: immunoSEQ multiplex PCR. The table lists about 84,000 clones, 90% to 95% of them singletons, with about 15% in the top ten. Sequencing was carried out using blood. The receptors shown here come from a man aged 25-45 years in good health.

The J gene is TRBJ2-3, the V gene TRBV5-4; TRBD2 matches at 11 bases. This CDR3 spans 20 amino acids. V trimming: 2 bases; J trimming: 0 bases; junction bases outside the gene matches: 14. Germline loops: CDR1 SGHNT, CDR2 YYREEE (reference sequence). As DNA, the CDR3 is TGTGCCAGCAGCTTACGTAGAGTTAGCGGGAGGGGAGGAAGCACAGATACGCAGTATTTT. This encodes CASSLRRVSGRGGSTDTQYF. The full variable domain, completed using reference TRBV5-4 and TRBJ2-3, is ETGVTQSPTHLIKTRGQQVTLRCSSQSGHNTVSWYQQALGQGPQFIFQYYREEENGRGNFPPRFSGLQFPNYSSELNVNALELDDSALYLCASSLRRVSGRGGSTDTQYFGPGTRLTVL.

This clone was detected only once. This chain connects TRBV5-1 to TRBJ1-4; a possible D gene is TRBD1 (6 bases). The CDR3 consists of 13 residues. Trimming removed 1 base at V and 5 bases at J, with 6 bases between. Per the germline V gene, CDR1 is SGHRS and CDR2 is YFSETQ. The CDR3 loop reads CASSLTGNEKLFF. CDR3 DNA sequence: TGCGCCAGCAGCTTGACAGGGAATGAAAAACTGTTTTTT.

The rearrangement links TRBV9 to TRBJ2-3, with TRBD2 matching over 9 bases. The CDR3 spans 17 residues. V lost 0 bases to trimming and J lost 2 bases; unmatched junction nucleotides: 7. Per the germline V gene, CDR1 is SGDLS and CDR2 is YYNGEE. The CDR3 region is CASSVGAGGPNTDTQYF. Written as DNA, the CDR3 is TGTGCCAGCAGCGTAGGGGCGGGAGGGCCCAACACAGATACGCAGTATTTT.

The V and J genes are TRBV30 and TRBJ2-5, with a weak D call TRBD2 (5 bases). Germline CDR1 and CDR2: GTSNPN and SVGIG (reference sequence). The CDR3 totals 13 residues. V was cut by 0 bases and J by 2 bases, with 7 bases left in between. CDR3 DNA: TGTGCCTGGAGTGTAGCGGAACAAGAGACCCAGTACTTC. It codes for CAWSVAEQETQYF.

This clone was seen more than once but under ten times. The chain joins TRBV29-1 to TRBJ1-1, with D tentatively TRBD1 (6 bases). Trimming took off 7 bases at V and 3 bases at J, with 15 bases between the two ends. This CDR3 region has 13 residues. The germline gives CDR1 SQVTM, CDR2 ANQGSEA. The CDR3 protein is CSATTGTDTEAFF. The DNA of the CDR3 is TGCAGCGCCACGACAGGTACGGACACTGAAGCTTTCTTT.

This chain links TRBV7-8 with TRBJ1-3; maybe TRBD1 (6 bases). The CDR3 contains 15 residues. With 2 bases removed from V and 4 bases from J, the gap between germline ends came to 12 bases. Per the germline V gene, CDR1 is SGHVS and CDR2 is FQNEAQ. The CDR3 reads CASSLQGLSGNTIYF. CDR3 in DNA: TGTGCCAGCAGCTTACAGGGGTTGAGCGGAAACACCATATATTTT.